The 12 T cell receptor beta chains in this list originate from one sample, sequenced in a study of response to subunit inactivated influenza vaccine. TCRdb recomputed calls from the RT-PCR reads with MiXCR, one row per CDR3 protein. The data contain 150,000 or so distinct CDR3 sequences, around 9.9% of them seen just once; the ten biggest clones take up 9.5% to 15%. The sequencing here drew on non-naive T cells sorted from PBMCs, taken about 40 days after vaccination. These receptors originate from a man between 45 and 60 years old who received an inactivated influenza vaccine.

This clonotype was picked up many times. V is TRBV25-1 and J is TRBJ2-3, with D possibly being TRBD2 (6 bases). Germline lookup yields CDR1 MGHDK and CDR2 SYGVNS. Trimming shortened V by 1 base and J by 0 bases, and 14 bases separated the two germline ends. This CDR3 has 17 residues. The CDR3 sequence: CASSEWGGRISTDTQYF. The CDR3 DNA is TGTGCCAGCAGTGAATGGGGAGGACGAATTAGCACAGATACGCAGTATTTT. The whole variable domain, filled in from reference TRBV25-1 and TRBJ2-3, reads EADIYQTPRYLVIGTGKKITLECSQTMGHDKMYWYQQDPGMELHLIHYSYGVNSTEKGDLSSESTVSRIRTEHFPLTLESARPSHTSQYLCASSEWGGRISTDTQYFGPGTRLTVL.

V usage is TRBV6-2 or TRBV6-3 and J usage is TRBJ2-7; TRBD2 matches 10 bases. The V segment lost 4 bases and the J segment 0 bases; nucleotides outside the gene matches: 12. Germline values: CDR1 MNHEY, CDR2 SVGEGT. CDR3 size: 18 residues. The CDR3 nucleotides read TGTGCCAGCAGTTTCTCGCTAGCGGGAGCCCTAAACTCCTACGAGCAGTACTTC. Protein product: CASSFSLAGALNSYEQYF.

The chain is built from TRBV29-1 and TRBJ2-3; D uncertain. This CDR3 comprises 13 residues. Germline-derived CDR1 and CDR2 are SQVTM and ANQGSEA. The ends were cut back, 8 bases at V and 0 bases at J, with 12 bases in the middle. CDR3 in amino acids: CSTRMGSTDTQYF. CDR3 DNA: TGCAGCACCCGCATGGGGAGCACAGATACGCAGTATTTT.

This clonotype appeared a few times. The V and J genes are TRBV9 and TRBJ2-7; TRBD2 is a possible D gene (5 bases). Germline lookup yields CDR1 SGDLS and CDR2 YYNGEE. The CDR3 has 13 residues. The ends were cut back, 4 bases at V and 6 bases at J, with 14 bases in the middle. CDR3 nucleotides: TGTGCCAGCAGCCCCGGACGAGGAGGCGAGCAGTACTTC. This gives the protein CASSPGRGGEQYF.

Ten or more counts support this clonotype. The rearrangement links TRBV4-3 to TRBJ2-2, with 8 bases aligning to TRBD2. The CDR3 sequence is 17 residues long. The J segment lost 3 bases and the V segment lost 4 bases, leaving 10 bases of the junction unmatched. Germline V gene sequence: CDR1 LGHNA, CDR2 YSLEER. This CDR3 reads CASSRFGTSMDTGELFF. DNA of the CDR3: TGCGCCAGCAGCCGGTTCGGGACTAGTATGGACACCGGGGAGCTGTTTTTT.

There are a few counts of this clonotype. This chain joins TRBV19 and TRBJ1-1; tentatively, D is TRBD1 (6 bases). CDR3 size: 14 residues. CDR1 and CDR2 from the germline V gene are LNHDA and SQIVND (reference sequence). The V end was cut by 3 bases, the J end by 5 bases, with 13 bases between. In DNA, the CDR3 is TGTGCCAGTAGTATGGTCGGGGGGCGGACTGAAGCTTTCTTT. This encodes CASSMVGGRTEAFF.

This clonotype has just a few counts. This chain joins TRBV9 and TRBJ2-4, with 8 bases identical to TRBD2. This CDR3 contains 14 residues. Trimming cost V 1 base and J 8 bases; bases outside gene matches: 5. Per germline, CDR1 SGDLS and CDR2 YYNGEE. The CDR3: CASSVSGLGDIQYF. Written as DNA, the CDR3 is TGTGCCAGCAGCGTATCGGGACTAGGGGACATTCAGTACTTC.

V is TRBV9 and J is TRBJ1-2; D perhaps matches TRBD1 (5 bases). The germline V and J ends were trimmed by 0 bases and 4 bases, with 13 bases remaining between them. There are 15 residues in the CDR3. In germline, CDR1 is SGDLS, CDR2 YYNGEE. This CDR3 is CASSVGVGAGYGYTF. The CDR3 DNA sequence: TGTGCCAGCAGCGTAGGTGTCGGGGCTGGCTATGGCTACACCTTC.

The gene calls are TRBV27 and TRBJ2-1, with 7 bases fitting TRBD2. The CDR3 is 15 amino acids. The germline V gene encodes CDR1 MNHEY and CDR2 SMNVEV (reference sequence). J was trimmed by 4 bases and V by 3 bases; bases with no gene match: 6. CDR3 nucleotides: TGTGCCAGCAGTTTCGGGACTAAGCCTTACAATGAGCAGTTCTTC. Amino acids: CASSFGTKPYNEQFF.

The chain is built from TRBV20-1 and TRBJ2-5; a weak D match, TRBD1 (5 bases). Trimming removed 7 bases from V and 5 bases from J, with 17 bases in between. Germline V gene data show CDR1 as DFQATT and CDR2 as SNEGSKA (reference sequence). The CDR3 is 13 residues long. CDR3 loop: CSVVGVRQETQYF. The CDR3 region has the DNA TGCAGTGTCGTTGGCGTCAGACAGGAGACCCAGTACTTC.

This clonotype was recorded a few times. This chain links TRBV3-1 with TRBJ1-2, with 7 bases fitting TRBD1. V shed 6 bases, J shed 2 bases, and the junction held 6 bases outside the gene matches. Germline CDR1 reads LGHDT; CDR2 reads YNNKEL (reference sequence). This CDR3 spans 14 amino acids. As DNA, the CDR3 is TGTGCCAGCAGTCCGGACAGGCCCAACTATGGCTACACCTTC. This translates into CASSPDRPNYGYTF.

This clonotype was detected only a few times. This chain links TRBV6-2 or TRBV6-3 with TRBJ2-7, with 8 bases identical to TRBD1. Germline V CDR1 and CDR2: MNHEY, SVGEGT. V dropped 6 bases and J dropped 0; count of bases not matched to a gene: 7. The CDR3 length is 15 residues. CDR3 DNA sequence: TGTGCCAGCAGACCAGACAGGGGCGGCTCCTACGAGCAGTACTTC. This translates into CASRPDRGGSYEQYF.